Sequencing of this TCR beta chain was carried out in a study of blood T cell repertoires in COVID-19. The table came from immunoSEQ multiplex PCR; TCRdb's copy has only in-frame clones and leaves some out. The sample contains some 460,000 clones, about 85% of which appear only once. This CDR3 spans 15 amino acids. The J segment lost 1 base and the V segment lost 1 base, leaving 2 bases of the junction unmatched. CDR1 is MNHNS, CDR2 SASEGT, per germline. Sequenced sample: PBMCs or T cells enriched from blood (not recorded which). The rearrangement uses TRBV6-1 and TRBJ1-1; 8 bases fit TRBD1. This receptor was identified in a woman aged 18-35 years who had recovered from COVID-19. In nucleotides, the CDR3 is TGTGCCAGCAGTGAAGTTGGGACAGGGAACACTGAAGCTTTCTTT. This codes for CASSEVGTGNTEAFF.